The entry below gives a single T cell receptor beta chain sequence along with its context. Clones were sequenced by immunoSEQ multiplex PCR, and TCRdb holds only the in-frame ones, with some missing. Here the sample spans some 150,000 clones, roughly 90% being singletons. Trimming pared 5 bases from V and 10 bases from J, leaving 12 bases between. The CDR3 is made up of 12 amino acids. Looked up from germline, CDR1 is KGHSH and CDR2 is LQKENI. The data belong to a study of T cell responses to AZD1222 COVID-19 vaccine. Here the sequenced sample was peripheral blood, taken 28 days after the second AZD1222 dose. The J gene is TRBJ2-1, the V gene TRBV18, with D uncertain. This receptor was taken from an adult who received the AZD1222 COVID-19 vaccine. The CDR3 loop reads CASSTVPREQFF. The CDR3 bases are TGTGCCAGCTCAACCGTCCCCAGAGAGCAGTTCTTC.